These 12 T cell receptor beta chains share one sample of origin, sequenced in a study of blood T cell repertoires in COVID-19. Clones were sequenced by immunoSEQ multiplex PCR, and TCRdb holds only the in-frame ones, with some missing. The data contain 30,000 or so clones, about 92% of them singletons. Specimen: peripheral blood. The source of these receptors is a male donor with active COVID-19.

The CDR3 nucleotides are TGTGCCAGTAGTATTCTGACAGTGACTAACTATGGCTACACCTTC. Translation gives CASSILTVTNYGYTF. The genes are TRBV19 and TRBJ1-2, with TRBD1 as a possible D gene (5 bases). The CDR3 is 15 residues long. Germline V CDR1 and CDR2: LNHDA, SQIVND (reference sequence). V lost 3 bases and J 0 bases, leaving 11 bases between the germline ends.

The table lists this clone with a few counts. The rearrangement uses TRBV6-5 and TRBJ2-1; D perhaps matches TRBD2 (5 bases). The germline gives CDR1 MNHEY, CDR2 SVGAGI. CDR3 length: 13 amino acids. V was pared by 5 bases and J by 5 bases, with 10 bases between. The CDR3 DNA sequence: TGTGCCAGCAGTAACGGGATGGACAATGAGCAGTTCTTC. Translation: CASSNGMDNEQFF.

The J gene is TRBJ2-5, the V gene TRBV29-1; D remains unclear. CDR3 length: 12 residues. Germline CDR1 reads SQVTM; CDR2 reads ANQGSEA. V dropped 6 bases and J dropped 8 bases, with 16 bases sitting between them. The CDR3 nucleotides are TGCAGCGTCCTAGGAAACTCAGAAACCCAGTACTTC. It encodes CSVLGNSETQYF.

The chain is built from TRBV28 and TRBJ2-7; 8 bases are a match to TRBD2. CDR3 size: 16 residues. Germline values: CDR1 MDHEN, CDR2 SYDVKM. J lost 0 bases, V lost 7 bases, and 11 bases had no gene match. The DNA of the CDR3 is TGTGCCAGCAAGAGCGGGGGTCCCTTGACCTCCTACGAGCAGTACTTC. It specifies CASKSGGPLTSYEQYF.

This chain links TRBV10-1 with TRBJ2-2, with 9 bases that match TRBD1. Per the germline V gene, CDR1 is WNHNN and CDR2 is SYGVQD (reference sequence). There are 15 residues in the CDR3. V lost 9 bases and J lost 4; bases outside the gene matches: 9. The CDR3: CARDPGQGCTGELFF. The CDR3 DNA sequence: TGCGCCAGAGATCCGGGACAGGGATGCACCGGGGAGCTGTTTTTT.

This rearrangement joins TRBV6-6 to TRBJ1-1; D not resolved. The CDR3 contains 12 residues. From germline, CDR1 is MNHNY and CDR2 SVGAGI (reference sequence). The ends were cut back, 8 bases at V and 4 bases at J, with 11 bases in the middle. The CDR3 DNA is TGTGCCAGCTTTCCTAGTGGCACTGAAGCTTTCTTT. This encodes CASFPSGTEAFF.

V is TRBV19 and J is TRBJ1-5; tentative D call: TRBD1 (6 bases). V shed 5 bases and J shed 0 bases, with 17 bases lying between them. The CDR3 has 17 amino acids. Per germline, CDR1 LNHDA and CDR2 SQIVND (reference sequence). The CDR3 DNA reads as TGTGCCAGTAGTCAGGGGCAGGGGCTTTATAGCAATCAGCCCCAGCATTTT. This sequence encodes CASSQGQGLYSNQPQHF.

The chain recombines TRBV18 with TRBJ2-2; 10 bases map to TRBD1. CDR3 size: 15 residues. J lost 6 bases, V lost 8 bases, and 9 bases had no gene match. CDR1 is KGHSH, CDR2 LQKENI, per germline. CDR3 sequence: CASRTPGQGSGELFF. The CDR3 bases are TGTGCCAGCCGAACACCGGGACAGGGGTCCGGGGAGCTGTTTTTT.

The CDR3 sequence is CASRPRTGESPLHF. The CDR3 region has the DNA TGTGCCAGTCGACCGAGGACAGGGGAATCACCCCTCCACTTT. This chain connects TRBV19 to TRBJ1-6; 9 positions match TRBD1. The CDR3 totals 14 residues. J lost 10 bases, V lost 8 bases, and 9 bases had no gene match. From germline, CDR1 is LNHDA and CDR2 SQIVND (reference sequence).

CDR3 amino acids: CASSQAKQSRSGANVLTF. CDR3 sequence (DNA): TGCGCCAGCAGCCAAGCAAAACAGTCCCGCTCTGGGGCCAACGTCCTGACTTTC. This rearrangement joins TRBV4-1 to TRBJ2-6; no firm D call. CDR1 is MGHRA, CDR2 YSYEKL, per germline. CDR3 length: 18 amino acids. Trimming took off 1 base at V and 0 bases at J, with 13 bases between the two ends.

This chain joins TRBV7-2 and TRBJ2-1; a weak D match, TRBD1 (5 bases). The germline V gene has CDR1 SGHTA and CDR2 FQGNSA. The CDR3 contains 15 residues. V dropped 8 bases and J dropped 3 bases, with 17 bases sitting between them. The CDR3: CASGSRQPNYNEQFF. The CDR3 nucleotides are TGTGCCAGCGGTTCCCGACAGCCAAACTACAATGAGCAGTTCTTC.

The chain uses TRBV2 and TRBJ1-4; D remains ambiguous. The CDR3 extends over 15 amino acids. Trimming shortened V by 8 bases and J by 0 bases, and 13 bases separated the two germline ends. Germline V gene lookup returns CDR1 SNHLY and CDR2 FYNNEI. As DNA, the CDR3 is TGTGCCAGCCTTAAAAACAGTCCAACTAATGAAAAACTGTTTTTT. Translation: CASLKNSPTNEKLFF.